The 4 T cell receptor beta chains given below trace back to one sample, sequenced in a study of identifying expanded T cells in peripheral blood. The protocol was immunoSEQ multiplex PCR, while the TCRdb copy is restricted to in-frame clones and leaves out a portion. This sample yields 100,000 to 150,000 clones, of which approximately 86% are seen a single time; roughly 8% belongs to the top ten. The sequenced sample was blood. These receptors originate from a person between 18 and 75 years old in good health.

The genes are TRBV6-6 and TRBJ2-3; D is unresolved. V shed 2 bases and J shed 0 bases, with 6 bases lying between them. This CDR3 contains 14 residues. Per the germline V gene, CDR1 is MNHNY and CDR2 is SVGAGI (reference sequence). CDR3 loop: CASSYGRSTDTQYF. The CDR3 bases are TGTGCCAGCAGTTACGGGCGGAGCACAGATACGCAGTATTTT.

The rearrangement links TRBV2 to TRBJ1-5; D is undetermined. Germline V CDR1 and CDR2: SNHLY, FYNNEI. Trimming removed 4 bases from V and 5 bases from J, with 6 bases in between. The length of the CDR3 is 12 residues. The CDR3 coding sequence is TGTGCCAGCAGTGTACGAGATCAGCCCCAGCATTTT. It encodes CASSVRDQPQHF.

The rearrangement uses TRBV10-3 and TRBJ2-3; 8 positions agree with TRBD2. Trimming removed 8 bases from V and 6 bases from J; junction bases left unmatched: 13. The CDR3 length is 15 residues. Per germline, CDR1 ENHRY and CDR2 SYGVKD. The CDR3 DNA follows: TGTGCCATCGGGGGGGGAAGCGGGAGCATGGATACGCAGTATTTT. Amino acids: CAIGGGSGSMDTQYF.

This chain connects TRBV2 to TRBJ2-5; D possibly corresponds to TRBD2 (5 bases). Trimming removed 4 bases from V and 0 bases from J, with 12 bases in between. This CDR3 has 15 residues. The germline gives CDR1 SNHLY, CDR2 FYNNEI. CDR3 sequence: CASSGPSSYQETQYF. DNA of the CDR3: TGTGCCAGCAGTGGGCCTAGCTCATACCAAGAGACCCAGTACTTC.